This T cell receptor (beta chain) was found in a study of T cells in Graves' hyperthyroidism and ophthalmopathy. As for the study in general: Peripheral blood samples were taken at initial diagnosis, prior to any treatment. Points from the study as a whole: Ophthalmopathy onset followed model prediction by a median roughly 6.5 months.

The CDR3 length is 15 residues. Germline lookup yields CDR1 SGHAT and CDR2 FQNNGV. The V end was cut by 0 bases, the J end by 1 base, with 9 bases between. Researchers took RNA transcripts and amplified the TCR beta CDR3 regions from them. The primer set for the first-round RT-PCR of the TCR CDR3 was HTBI. MiXCR, applied by TCRdb to the multiplex PCR reads, yields one record per CDR3 protein. The sample consists of about 460,000 distinct CDR3 sequences, approximately 23% of them appearing once. Diagnostic decisions used clinical symptoms, serum thyroxine and TRAb, thyroid ultrasound and orbital computed tomography. Details on this clonotype: Its specificity is unknown.

This rearrangement joins TRBV11-2 to TRBJ1-1; no clear D. The receptor's source is a woman in her 70s with Graves' ophthalmopathy. The material sequenced was blood. The CDR3 region has the DNA TGTGCCAGCAGCTTAGATTTCGCGGCGAACACTGAAGCTTTCTTT. Protein sequence: CASSLDFAANTEAFF.